This T cell receptor beta chain appears in the sequencing data of a study of radiotherapy plus CTLA-4 blockade in lung cancer. Turning to the study itself: Objective responses were documented in approximately 18% of patients, with disease control in roughly 30%.

Sequencing was performed with immunoSEQ multiplex PCR; in TCRdb, only in-frame clones are kept and a portion is missing. The sample records tens of thousands of clones, about four fifths being singletons. Trimming cost V 1 base and J 7 bases, with 15 bases left between them. The germline gives CDR1 SGHKS, CDR2 YYEKEE (reference sequence). CDR3 size: 16 residues. Treatment of patients with chemo-refractory metastatic non-small-cell lung cancer consisted of focal radiation plus CTLA-4 blockade with ipilimumab. The TCR comes from a human donor with non-small cell lung cancer that progressed on radiotherapy plus ipilimumab. Specimen: peripheral blood, collected from a patient treated with radiotherapy plus ipilimumab. The chain carries TRBV5-5 and TRBJ1-6; maybe TRBD1 (6 bases). The CDR3 DNA follows: TGTGCCAGCAGCTTGTTGGGGGGGCAGGGGAATTCACCCCTCCACTTT. This sequence encodes CASSLLGGQGNSPLHF.